The 13 T cell receptor beta chains listed next were all sequenced from one sample in a study of cytomegalovirus exposure and HLA in healthy donors. PCR was performed using 60 Vbeta and 13 Jbeta primers. Libraries were prepared by immunoSEQ multiplex PCR; TCRdb keeps only in-frame clonotypes and omits some of them. Its table lists some 70,000 clones. The sample taken for sequencing was PBMCs. All receptors derive from a man aged 40-49 years in good health and CMV-seronegative.

The gene calls are TRBV28 and TRBJ1-1; the D is unclear. The CDR3 contains 14 residues. The V gene's germline CDR1 is MDHEN and CDR2 SYDVKM. V dropped 2 bases and J dropped 0 bases, with 7 bases sitting between them. Written as DNA, the CDR3 is TGTGCCAGCAGTTTAGTAACAGTGAACACTGAAGCTTTCTTT. Amino acids: CASSLVTVNTEAFF.

The rearrangement joins TRBV5-4 to TRBJ2-7, with TRBD1 matching over 7 bases. Losses at the gene ends were 4 bases for V and 3 bases for J; bases not matched to a gene: 1. The CDR3 extends over 12 amino acids. The germline V gene encodes CDR1 SGHNT and CDR2 YYREEE (reference sequence). This chain's CDR3 is CASSRDSYEQYF. Here the CDR3 DNA reads TGTGCCAGCAGCCGGGACAGCTACGAGCAGTACTTC.

The rearrangement joins TRBV20-1 to TRBJ2-7, with TRBD1 matching over 7 bases. J lost 3 bases, V lost 6 bases, and 2 bases had no gene match. Germline V gene data show CDR1 as DFQATT and CDR2 as SNEGSKA (reference sequence). CDR3 length equals 11 residues. CDR3 sequence (DNA): TGCAGTGCCTACAGGGGCTACGAGCAGTACTTC. Encoded protein: CSAYRGYEQYF.

The gene calls are TRBV5-1 and TRBJ2-1; 9 bases map to TRBD1. The CDR3 contains 15 residues. The J segment lost 4 bases and the V segment lost 0 bases, leaving 2 bases of the junction unmatched. CDR1 SGHRS and CDR2 YFSETQ come from the germline V gene. The CDR3 region is CASSLGDRVYNEQFF. As DNA, the CDR3 is TGCGCCAGCAGCTTGGGGGACAGGGTTTACAATGAGCAGTTCTTC.

The CDR3 region is CASSLNGNTEAFF. The CDR3 bases are TGTGCCAGCAGCTTAAACGGTAACACTGAAGCTTTCTTT. V is TRBV7-2 and J is TRBJ1-1, with D unresolved. Between the trimmed V and J ends, which lost 2 bases and 2 bases, there was a span of 6 bases. Germline CDR1 is SGHTA and CDR2 is FQGNSA. CDR3 length: 13 residues. Full variable domain (missing parts from reference TRBV7-2 and TRBJ1-1): GAGVSQSPSNKVTEKGKDVELRCDPISGHTALYWYRQSLGQGLEFLIYFQGNSAPDKSGLPSDRFSAERTGGSVSTLTIQRTQQEDSAVYLCASSLNGNTEAFFGQGTRLTVV.

This CDR3 is CASSLTAASSYNEQFF. The CDR3 bases are TGTGCCAGCAGCCTCACAGCGGCCAGCTCCTACAATGAGCAGTTCTTC. The rearrangement joins TRBV7-9 to TRBJ2-1; weak D call: TRBD2 (5 bases). This CDR3 spans 16 amino acids. V was pared by 5 bases and J by 0 bases, with 14 bases between. CDR1 and CDR2 from the germline V gene are SEHNR and FQNEAQ (reference sequence).

V gene TRBV9 combines with J gene TRBJ1-2; 10 bases map to TRBD1. J was trimmed by 0 bases and V by 3 bases; bases with no gene match: 8. The CDR3 consists of 17 residues. Germline V gene data show CDR1 as SGDLS and CDR2 as YYNGEE. The CDR3 DNA reads TGTGCCAGCAGCGAGCCCGGGACAGGGGCAGCTAACTATGGCTACACCTTC. Translating gives CASSEPGTGAANYGYTF.

V and J are TRBV28 and TRBJ1-5, with D perhaps TRBD1 (6 bases). This CDR3 comprises 15 residues. V lost 2 bases and J lost 2, with 10 bases in between. Germline V CDR1 and CDR2: MDHEN, SYDVKM. The CDR3 here is CASSLRGAGNQPQHF. CDR3 DNA: TGTGCCAGCAGTTTACGGGGGGCTGGCAATCAGCCCCAGCATTTT.

The CDR3 coding sequence is TGTGCCAGCAGTCTACCGGATCGAAGGAAAGAGGACACCTTC. Protein: CASSLPDRRKEDTF. V usage is TRBV28 and J usage is TRBJ1-2; D call uncertain. Per germline, CDR1 MDHEN and CDR2 SYDVKM. The CDR3 sequence is 14 residues long. The V end was cut by 5 bases, the J end by 12 bases, with 22 bases between.

This chain links TRBV4-2 with TRBJ1-4; unclear D gene. V gave up 4 bases and J gave up 0 bases, with 15 bases separating them. Germline CDR1 and CDR2: LGHNA and YNFKEQ. The CDR3 totals 17 residues. DNA of the CDR3: TGTGCCAGCAGCCTTATAACAACGGAGTCAACTAATGAAAAACTGTTTTTT. Translated, it gives CASSLITTESTNEKLFF.

The chain has TRBV5-5 and TRBJ2-7; TRBD2 matches 10 bases. CDR1 is SGHKS and CDR2 is YYEKEE in the germline V gene (reference sequence). The CDR3 totals 14 residues. Unmatched junction bases numbered 5, after V lost 5 bases and J lost 3 bases. The CDR3 sequence: CASRLAGMFYEQYF. In DNA, the CDR3 is TGTGCCAGCAGACTAGCGGGGATGTTCTACGAGCAGTACTTC.

The rearrangement uses TRBV6-5 and TRBJ1-2; maybe TRBD1 (6 bases). The germline V gene has CDR1 MNHEY and CDR2 SVGAGI. Trimming cost V 0 bases and J 5 bases, with 16 bases left between them. This CDR3 is built from 16 residues. In DNA, the CDR3 is TGTGCCAGCAGTTACTCGCCGGGGGGGCATGTATATGGCTACACCTTC. Encoded protein: CASSYSPGGHVYGYTF.

This chain joins TRBV5-1 and TRBJ2-3; the match to TRBD2 covers 10 bases. The CDR3 extends over 17 amino acids. V shed 4 bases, J shed 6 bases, and the junction held 14 bases outside the gene matches. Germline CDR1 and CDR2: SGHRS and YFSETQ. In DNA form, the CDR3 reads TGCGCCAGCAGCCTGGGTGGTAGCGGGGGGTCGGCGGATACGCAGTATTTT. This translates into CASSLGGSGGSADTQYF.